These T cell receptor beta chains were read from a single sample in a study of blood T cells in healthy people across ages. TCRdb ran MiXCR on the 5' RACE reads and lists one entry per CDR3 protein. The repertoire holds fewer than 2,000,000 distinct CDR3 sequences, with approximately 39% as singletons. Sequenced input: blood. The receptors derive from a human donor in good health. CDR3s include the opening cysteine and the closing phenylalanine or tryptophan. D genes are given only for firm matches. Only part of the rows carry a size: once, few, many, or a class if the clone is expanded.

cdr3_nt cdr3_aa v_call clone_size j_call d_call
TGCAGCGTCGCCGACTCGCTAAGGGAGACCCAGTACTTC CSVADSLRETQYF TRBV29-1 few TRBJ2-5 -
TGCGCCAGCAGCCAATGGACTAGCGGGGACGGAGGTCATGAGCAGTTCTTC CASSQWTSGDGGHEQFF TRBV4-3 few TRBJ2-1 TRBD2
TGTGCCACCATGACAGGGACCAATCAGCCCCAGCATTTT CATMTGTNQPQHF TRBV6-1 - TRBJ1-5 TRBD1
TGCAGCGCCATAGGACAGGGTGGTCAGCCCCAGCATTTT CSAIGQGGQPQHF TRBV29-1 - TRBJ1-5 TRBD1
TGTGCCAGCAGCTTAACCAGGACTAGTCGGGGTGAGCAGTTCTTC CASSLTRTSRGEQFF TRBV7-2 few TRBJ2-1 TRBD2
TGTGCCAGCAGCTTGTTGCGGGGGGGCCTCTACAATGAGCAGTTCTTC CASSLLRGGLYNEQFF TRBV5-6 - TRBJ2-1 TRBD2
TGCGCCAGCAGCCCGACGGGACCCGGGGCTTTCTTT CASSPTGPGAFF TRBV5-1 - TRBJ1-1 -
TGCAGCGTTGTTCTAGCGGGGTTCGGGGAGACCCAGTACTTC CSVVLAGFGETQYF TRBV29-1 few TRBJ2-5 TRBD2
TGTGCCAGCAGTTCCGGGCACTATAATCAGCCCCAGCATTTT CASSSGHYNQPQHF TRBV27 few TRBJ1-5 -
TGTGCCGGTAGTAGAAGCGAGACCACCTACAATGAGCAGTTCTTC CAGSRSETTYNEQFF TRBV19 - TRBJ2-1 -
TGTGCCAGCAGCCCCGACAGGACCCCGAATCAGCCCCAGCATTTT CASSPDRTPNQPQHF TRBV6-5 many TRBJ1-5 -
TGCGCCAGCAGCCAAGGCGGGCTCTCCACTGAAGCTTTCTTT CASSQGGLSTEAFF TRBV4-1 - TRBJ1-1 -
TGTGCCACCAGCAGAGATTTGTCCCTAGGAGGGGGCGGAGATACGCAGTATTTT CATSRDLSLGGGGDTQYF TRBV15 few TRBJ2-3 -